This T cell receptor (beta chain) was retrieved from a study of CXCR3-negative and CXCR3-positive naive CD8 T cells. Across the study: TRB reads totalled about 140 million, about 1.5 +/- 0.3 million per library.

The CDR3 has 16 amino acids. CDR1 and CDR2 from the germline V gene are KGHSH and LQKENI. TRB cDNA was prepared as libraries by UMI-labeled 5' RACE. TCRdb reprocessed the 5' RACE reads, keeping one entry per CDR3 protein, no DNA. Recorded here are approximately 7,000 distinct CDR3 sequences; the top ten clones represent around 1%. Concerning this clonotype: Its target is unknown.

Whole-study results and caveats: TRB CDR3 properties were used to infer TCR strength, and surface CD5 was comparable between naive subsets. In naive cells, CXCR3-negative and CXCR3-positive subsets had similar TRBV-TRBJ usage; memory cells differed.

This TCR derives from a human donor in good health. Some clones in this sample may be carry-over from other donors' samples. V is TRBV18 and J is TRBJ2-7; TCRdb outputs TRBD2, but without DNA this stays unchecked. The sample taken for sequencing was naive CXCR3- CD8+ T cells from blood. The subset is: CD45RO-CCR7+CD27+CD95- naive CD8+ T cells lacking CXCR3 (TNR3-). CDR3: CASSPNLGLADYEQYF.